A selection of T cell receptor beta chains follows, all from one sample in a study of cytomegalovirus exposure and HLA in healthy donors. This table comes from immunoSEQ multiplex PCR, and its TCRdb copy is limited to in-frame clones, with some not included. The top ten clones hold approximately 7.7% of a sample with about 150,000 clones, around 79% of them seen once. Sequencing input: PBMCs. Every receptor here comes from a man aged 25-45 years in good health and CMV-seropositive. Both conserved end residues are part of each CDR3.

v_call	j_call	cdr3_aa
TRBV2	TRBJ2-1	CASSPDRIELGGQFF
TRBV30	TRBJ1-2	CAWSVPRGGYTF
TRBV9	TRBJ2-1	CASSLGLADYNEQFF
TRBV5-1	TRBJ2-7	CASSYQGFGYEQYF
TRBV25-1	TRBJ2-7	CASSARGTAMYEQYF
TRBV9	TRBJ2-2	CASRGQVNTGELLF
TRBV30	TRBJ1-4	CAWSFLDVKGEKLFF
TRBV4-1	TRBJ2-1	CASSQEPRGHGNEQFF
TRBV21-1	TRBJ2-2	CASTRGDRDLWTGELFF
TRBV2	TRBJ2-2	CASSEWERGGELFF
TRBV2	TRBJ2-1	CASSTTAGANNEQFF
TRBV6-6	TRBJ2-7	CASSYADRGAYEQYF
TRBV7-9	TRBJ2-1	CASSPRASGSVSSYNEQFF
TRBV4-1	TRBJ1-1	CASSHYNTEAFF
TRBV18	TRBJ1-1	CASSPIGGDTEAFF
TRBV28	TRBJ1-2	CASSSTGSENYGYTF
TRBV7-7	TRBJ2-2	CASSLGRPNTGELFF
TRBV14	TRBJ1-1	CASSLRQGTKAFF
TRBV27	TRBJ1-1	CASSWDWKNTEAFF